This T cell receptor (beta chain) was captured by sequencing in a study of tumor-infiltrating lymphocytes in primary liver carcinoma (dated by TCRdb to about 2017). A note on the overall study: The five patients, three men and two women aged 30 to 69 years, had hepatocellular carcinoma (four) or combined HCC and intrahepatic cholangiocarcinoma (one). Roughly 3.5 to 7.13 million productive TCRbeta reads were obtained per sample, and no significant difference in read depth was found between tissue types. The tumors of the five patients were staged as T1-T3 N0M0, with maximum diameters ranging from roughly 4 to 10 cm. For each liver tumor, the study sampled five regions along with adjacent normal tissue and blood, and applied TCRbeta repertoire sequencing, expression microarrays and whole-exome sequencing. To link TCRbeta repertoire diversity to the local molecular phenotype, the 20 to 30 tumor region samples were profiled with Agilent mRNA microarrays. Technical replicate repertoires showed high reproducibility, with mean shared-clone rates about 0.92 and correlation coefficients above 0.95. A total of roughly 35 specimens from 5 patients underwent TCRbeta repertoire sequencing, comprising 25 tumor regions, 5 adjacent noncancerous liver tissues and 5 peripheral blood samples.

Measured from the cysteine to the phenylalanine, the CDR3 is 14 residues long. CDR3 DNA is the only sequence kept; it has 42 bases, read in frame from the first base. As encoded in the germline V gene, CDR1 is MNHEY while CDR2 is SVGAGI. The junction shows trimming of 8 bases on V and 2 bases on J, and the gene matches do not reach 7 bases of it. Overall study outcomes, separate from this receptor: Repertoire overlap was higher between tumor regions (mean roughly 35%) than tumor-adjacent (approximately 17%) or tumor-blood (about 14%) pairs, consistent with antigen-driven expansion. Because only the TCR beta chain was sequenced and unpaired alpha chains were not captured, true repertoire diversity is likely underestimated. Only a few patients were included in the study, and the authors note that the findings should be validated in a larger study. Only about 8-24% of top clones were present in all five regions of a tumor, suggesting spatial heterogeneity of tumor-infiltrating T cells. A significantly larger repertoire fraction was made up by the top 250 clones in tumors than in blood (p = 0.039). Because the samples were bulk and unsorted, CD4+ and CD8+ T cell repertoires could not be compared.

This clonotype has a count of ten or more. Its antigen target is currently unknown. Nothing much larger sits one base from this clone, and base qualities are not available. Total RNA and DNA were co-extracted without cell sorting from approximately 22-30 mg of bulk tissue using the AllPrep DNA/RNA mini kit. Between November 2015 and early 2016, 4 or 5 patients in China with histopathologically diagnosed primary liver carcinoma had their tumors surgically resected. At the time of sampling, the patients had chronic HBV infection and had not received any treatment. Each tumor was sampled at five spatially separated regions: the superior, inferior, left-lateral and right-lateral poles and the tumor centre. More than 85% viable tumor cells were found by histology in every tumor sample. Pieces of fresh tumor and adjacent tissue were cut in half, with one half kept in RNAlater at -80 degrees C and the other half sent for histology.

A constant-region primer and ProtoScript II reverse transcriptase were used to reverse-transcribe TCRbeta-specific cDNA from about 500 ng total RNA. TCRbeta libraries were built with three nested multiplex PCR rounds, a slightly modified ARM-PCR procedure. The first two PCR rounds used multiplex TRBV1-TRBV30 forward primers with a Cbeta reverse primer, each for roughly 11 cycles. Sample barcodes and Illumina adapters were added in a final 25-cycle PCR using Deep VentR polymerase. Before sequencing, amplicons of 200-500 bp were purified from gel using a QIAquick gel extraction kit. The TCRbeta amplicons were sequenced with 250-bp paired-end reads on an Illumina HiSeq 2500. Processing in the source paper ran as follows. To recover full CDR3 sequences, reads were quality-trimmed using Trimmomatic v0.33 and paired reads were then merged using FLASH v1.2.11. MiGEC v1.2.1b assigned V, D and J germline segments to the rearranged TCRbeta sequences. Clonotype statistics and Shannon-Wiener diversity indices were calculated with VDJtools v1.0.0. To cut down on sampling bias, every analysis after diversity analysis relied on just the 250 most abundant clonotypes from each sample. TCRdb passed the public sequencing reads through fastp at Q25 and MiXCR, retaining productive beta sequences. CDR3 protein sequences are deduplicated, and each keeps its most common genes and DNA. The V and J calls were not made by the authors but by TCRdb's processing. The sample table contains 100,000 to 150,000 distinct CDR3 sequences; only one count was recorded for 64% of them. 7% to 10% of the sample goes to the ten largest clones.

The source of this sequence is a woman aged 55-69 years with primary liver carcinoma and hepatitis B virus infection. This receptor chain uses TRBV6-5 and TRBJ2-5; 8 central nucleotides agree with TRBD2. The specimen sequenced was liver tumor tissue from sampling region 3. The cell subset or site label here, explained by the study, means: tumor region T3, left-lateral pole. The CDR3 reads CASRNSGTQETQYF. In nucleotides, the sequence is TGTGCCAGCCGTAATAGCGGGACGCAAGAGACCCAGTACTTC.